The table lists the clone carrying this T cell receptor (beta chain) with many counts. The CDR3 runs 15 residues. The trim removed 8 bases at V and 5 bases at J, leaving 11 bases unmatched. Germline loops: CDR1 SNHLY, CDR2 FYNNEI. The sample belongs to a study of T cells in Graves' hyperthyroidism and ophthalmopathy. Study-level information: At the time of initial diagnosis and before any treatment, peripheral blood was collected.

RNA transcripts gave rise to amplified TCR beta CDR3 regions. HTBI primers were the set used in a first-round RT-PCR of the TCR CDR3. Using its own MiXCR run on the multiplex PCR reads, TCRdb lists one record per CDR3 protein. Of 650,000 to 850,000 distinct CDR3 sequences detected, roughly a sixth appear once; the ten largest clones hold 15% to 20%. Lactation, pregnancy, other autoimmune disease or uncontrolled infection led to exclusion of patients. This blood was taken when hyperthyroidism was first diagnosed, before any ophthalmopathy symptoms existed. Source material for PBMCs was over 7.5 ml fresh peripheral blood.

This rearrangement joins TRBV2 to TRBJ2-2, with 7 nucleotides matching TRBD1. This receptor was identified in a woman aged 50 to 65 with Graves' hyperthyroidism that later progressed to Graves' ophthalmopathy. What was sequenced was blood. The CDR3 protein is CASLGGPGGTGELFF. The CDR3, as DNA: TGTGCCAGCTTAGGCGGGCCAGGGGGTACCGGGGAGCTGTTTTTT.